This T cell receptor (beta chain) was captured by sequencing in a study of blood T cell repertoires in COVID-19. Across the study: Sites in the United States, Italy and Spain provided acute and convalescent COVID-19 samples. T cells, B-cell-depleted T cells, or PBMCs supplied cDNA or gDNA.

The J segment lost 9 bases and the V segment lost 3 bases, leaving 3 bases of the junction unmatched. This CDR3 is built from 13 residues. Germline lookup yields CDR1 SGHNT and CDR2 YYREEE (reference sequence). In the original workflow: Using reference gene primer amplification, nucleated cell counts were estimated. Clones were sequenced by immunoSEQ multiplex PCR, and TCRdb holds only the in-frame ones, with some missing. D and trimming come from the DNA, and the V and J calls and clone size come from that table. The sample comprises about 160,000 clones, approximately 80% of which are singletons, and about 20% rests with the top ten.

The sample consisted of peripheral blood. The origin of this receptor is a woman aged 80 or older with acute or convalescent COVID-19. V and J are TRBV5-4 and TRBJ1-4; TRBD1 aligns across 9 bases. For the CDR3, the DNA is TGTGCCAGCAGCTGGGACAGGGAAAAAAAACTGTTTTTT. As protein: CASSWDREKKLFF.